This T cell receptor beta chain comes out of a study of blood T cell repertoires in COVID-19. About the research overall: The United States, Italy and Spain were the sources of the acute and convalescent COVID-19 samples. The analysed material was cDNA or gDNA that came from T cells, B-cell-depleted T cells, or PBMCs.

Authors' data handling: Cell counts per sample came from amplifying reference gene primers. The table came from immunoSEQ multiplex PCR; TCRdb's copy has only in-frame clones and leaves some out. The DNA was the basis for D and trimming; V, J and clone size are from that table. The data contain approximately 110,000 clones, roughly 88% of them seen just once; the ten biggest clones take up roughly 5.4%. Germline V CDR1 and CDR2: WNHNN, SYGVQD (reference sequence). This CDR3 is 14 amino acids long. V shed 9 bases and J 6 bases; nucleotides not matched to a gene: 10. This clonotype originated in a human donor in a cohort sampled during active COVID-19. Sequencing input: peripheral blood. This rearrangement joins TRBV10-1 to TRBJ2-3; 9 nucleotides line up with TRBD2. In nucleotides, the CDR3 is TGCGCCAGTCATAGCGGGAGAGGTCCCGATACGCAGTATTTT. Its protein is CASHSGRGPDTQYF.